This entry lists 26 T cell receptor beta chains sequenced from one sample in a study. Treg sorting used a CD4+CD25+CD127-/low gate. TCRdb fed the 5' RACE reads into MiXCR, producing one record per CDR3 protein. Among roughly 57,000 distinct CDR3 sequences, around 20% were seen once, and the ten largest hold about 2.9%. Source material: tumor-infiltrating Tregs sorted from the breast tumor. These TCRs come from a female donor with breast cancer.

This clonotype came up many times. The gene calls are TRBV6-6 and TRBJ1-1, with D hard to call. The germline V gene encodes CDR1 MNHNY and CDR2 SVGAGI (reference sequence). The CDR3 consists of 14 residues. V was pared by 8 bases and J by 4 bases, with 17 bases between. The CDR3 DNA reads TGTGCCAGCCTCGCTCCCCCCGGTGGCACTGAAGCTTTCTTT. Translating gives CASLAPPGGTEAFF.

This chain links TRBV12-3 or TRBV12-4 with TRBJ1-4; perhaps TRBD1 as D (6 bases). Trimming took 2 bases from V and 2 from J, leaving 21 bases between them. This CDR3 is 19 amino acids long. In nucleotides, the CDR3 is TGTGCCAGCAGTTTAAGGGCGGGGGGCTTCGGAGGGACTAATGAAAAACTGTTTTTT. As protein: CASSLRAGGFGGTNEKLFF.

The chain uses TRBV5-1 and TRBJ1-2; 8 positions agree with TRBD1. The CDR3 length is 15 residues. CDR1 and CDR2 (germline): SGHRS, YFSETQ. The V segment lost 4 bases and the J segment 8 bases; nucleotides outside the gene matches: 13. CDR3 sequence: CASSPQGQAAWGYTF. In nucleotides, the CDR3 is TGCGCCAGCAGCCCTCAGGGACAGGCCGCTTGGGGCTACACCTTC.

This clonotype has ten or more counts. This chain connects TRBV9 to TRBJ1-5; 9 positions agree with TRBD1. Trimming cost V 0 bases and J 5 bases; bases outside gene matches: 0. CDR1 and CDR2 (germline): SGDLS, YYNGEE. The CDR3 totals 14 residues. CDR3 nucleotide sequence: TGTGCCAGCAGCGTAGGGACAGGGGATCAGCCCCAGCATTTT. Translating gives CASSVGTGDQPQHF.

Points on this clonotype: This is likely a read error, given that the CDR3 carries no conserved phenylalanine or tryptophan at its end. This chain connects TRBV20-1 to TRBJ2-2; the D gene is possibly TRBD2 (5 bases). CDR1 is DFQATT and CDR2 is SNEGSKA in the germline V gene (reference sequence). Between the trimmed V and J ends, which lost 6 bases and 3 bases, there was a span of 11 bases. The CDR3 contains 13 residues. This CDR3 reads CSARAGYTGELFS. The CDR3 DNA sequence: TGCAGTGCGAGGGCTGGGTACACCGGGGAGCTGTTTTCT.

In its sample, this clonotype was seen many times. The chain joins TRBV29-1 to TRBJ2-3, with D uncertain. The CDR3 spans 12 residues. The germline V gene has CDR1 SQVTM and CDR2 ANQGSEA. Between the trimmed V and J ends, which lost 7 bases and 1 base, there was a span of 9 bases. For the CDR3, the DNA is TGCAGCGAGCAGCCGGGCACAGATACGCAGTATTTT. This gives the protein CSEQPGTDTQYF.

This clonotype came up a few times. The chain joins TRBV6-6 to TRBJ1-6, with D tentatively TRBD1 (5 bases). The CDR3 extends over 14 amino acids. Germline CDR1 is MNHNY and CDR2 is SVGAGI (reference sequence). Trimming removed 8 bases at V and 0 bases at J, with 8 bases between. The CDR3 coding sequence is TGTGCCAGCGGGGCCCGCTCCTATAATTCACCCCTCCACTTT. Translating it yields CASGARSYNSPLHF.

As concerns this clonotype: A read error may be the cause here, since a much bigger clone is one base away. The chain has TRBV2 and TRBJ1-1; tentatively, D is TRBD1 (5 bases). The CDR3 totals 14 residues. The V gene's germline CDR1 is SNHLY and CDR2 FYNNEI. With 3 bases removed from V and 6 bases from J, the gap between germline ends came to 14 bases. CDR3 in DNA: TGTGCCAGCAGTGATCTCCCGAGGGGCTCTGAAGCTTTCTTT. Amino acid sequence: CASSDLPRGSEAFF.

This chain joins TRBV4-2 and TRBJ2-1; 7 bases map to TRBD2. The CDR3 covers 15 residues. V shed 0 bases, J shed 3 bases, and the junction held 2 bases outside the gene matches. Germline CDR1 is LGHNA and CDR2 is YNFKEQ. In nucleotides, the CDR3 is TGTGCCAGCAGCCAAGAAGGCGGGAGCTACAATGAGCAGTTCTTC. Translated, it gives CASSQEGGSYNEQFF.

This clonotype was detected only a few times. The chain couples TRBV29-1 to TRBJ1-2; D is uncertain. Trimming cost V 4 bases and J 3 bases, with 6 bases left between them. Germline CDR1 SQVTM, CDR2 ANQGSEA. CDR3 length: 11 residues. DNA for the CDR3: TGCAGCGTTGGTGAGGACTATGGCTACACCTTC. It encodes CSVGEDYGYTF.

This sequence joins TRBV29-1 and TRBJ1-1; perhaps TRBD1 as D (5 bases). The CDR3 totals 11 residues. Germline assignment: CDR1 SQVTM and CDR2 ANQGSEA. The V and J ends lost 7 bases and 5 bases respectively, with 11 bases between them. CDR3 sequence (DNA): TGCAGCGGCGGGAGGGGAACTGAAGCTTTCTTT. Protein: CSGGRGTEAFF.

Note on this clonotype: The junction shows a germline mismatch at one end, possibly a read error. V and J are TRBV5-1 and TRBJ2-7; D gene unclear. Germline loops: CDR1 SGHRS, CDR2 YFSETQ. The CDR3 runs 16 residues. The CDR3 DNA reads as TGCGCCAGCAGCTTGGGACGCGACTCCCTAACCTACGGGCAGTACTTC. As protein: CASSLGRDSLTYGQYF.

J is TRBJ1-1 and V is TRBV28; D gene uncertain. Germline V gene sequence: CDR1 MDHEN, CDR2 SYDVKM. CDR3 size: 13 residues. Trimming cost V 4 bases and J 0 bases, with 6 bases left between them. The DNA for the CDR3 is TGTGCCAGCAGTTGGCAGATGAACACTGAAGCTTTCTTT. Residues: CASSWQMNTEAFF.

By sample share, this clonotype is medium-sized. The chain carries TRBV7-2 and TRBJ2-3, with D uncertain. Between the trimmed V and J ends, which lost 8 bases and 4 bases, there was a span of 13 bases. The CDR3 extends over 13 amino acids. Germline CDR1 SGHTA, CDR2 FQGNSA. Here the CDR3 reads CASGPYSSDTQYF. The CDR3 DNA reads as TGTGCCAGCGGGCCATATAGCTCAGATACGCAGTATTTT.

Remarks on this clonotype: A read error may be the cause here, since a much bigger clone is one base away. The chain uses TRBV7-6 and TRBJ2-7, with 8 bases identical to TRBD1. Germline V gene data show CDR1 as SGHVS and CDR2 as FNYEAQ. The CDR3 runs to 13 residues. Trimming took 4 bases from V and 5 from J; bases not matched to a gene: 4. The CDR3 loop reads CASSSQQGDEQYF. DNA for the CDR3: TGTGCCAGCAGCTCCCAACAGGGGGACGAGCAGTACTTC.

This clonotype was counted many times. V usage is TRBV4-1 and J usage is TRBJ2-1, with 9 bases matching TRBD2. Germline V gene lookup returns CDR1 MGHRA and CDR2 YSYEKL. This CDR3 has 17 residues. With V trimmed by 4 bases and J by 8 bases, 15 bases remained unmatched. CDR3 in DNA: TGCGCCAGCAGCCTAGGTTCCGGGACTAGCACCGCCGATGAGCAGTTCTTC. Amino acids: CASSLGSGTSTADEQFF.

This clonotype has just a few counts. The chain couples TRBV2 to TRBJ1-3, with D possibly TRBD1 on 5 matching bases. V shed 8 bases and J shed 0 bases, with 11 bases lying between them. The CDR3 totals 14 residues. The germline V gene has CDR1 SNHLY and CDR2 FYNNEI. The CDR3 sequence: CASRYQGSGNTIYF. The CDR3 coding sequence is TGTGCCAGCCGATATCAGGGCTCTGGAAACACCATATATTTT.

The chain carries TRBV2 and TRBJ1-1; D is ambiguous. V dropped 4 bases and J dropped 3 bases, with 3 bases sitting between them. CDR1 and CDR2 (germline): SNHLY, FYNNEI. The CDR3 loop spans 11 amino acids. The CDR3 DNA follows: TGTGCCAGCAGTGCTTACACTGAAGCTTTCTTT. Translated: CASSAYTEAFF.

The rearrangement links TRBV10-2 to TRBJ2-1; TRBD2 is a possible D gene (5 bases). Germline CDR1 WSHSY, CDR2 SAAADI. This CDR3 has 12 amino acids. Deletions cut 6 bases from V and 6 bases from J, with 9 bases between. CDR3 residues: CASRPSINEQFF. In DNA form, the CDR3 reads TGCGCCAGCAGGCCTAGCATCAATGAGCAGTTCTTC.

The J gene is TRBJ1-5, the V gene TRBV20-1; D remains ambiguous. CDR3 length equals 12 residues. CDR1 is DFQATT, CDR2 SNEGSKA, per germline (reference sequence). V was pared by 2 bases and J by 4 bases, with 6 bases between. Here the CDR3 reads CSARKGNQPQHF. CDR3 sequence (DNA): TGCAGTGCTAGAAAGGGAAATCAGCCCCAGCATTTT.

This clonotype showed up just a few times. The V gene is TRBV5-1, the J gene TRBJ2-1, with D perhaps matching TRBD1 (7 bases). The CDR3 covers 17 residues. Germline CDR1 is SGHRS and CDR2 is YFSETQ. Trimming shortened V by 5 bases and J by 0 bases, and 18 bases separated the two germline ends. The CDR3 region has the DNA TGCGCCAGCAGTCTGCTAGGAGGGACAGACTCCTACAATGAGCAGTTCTTC. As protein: CASSLLGGTDSYNEQFF.

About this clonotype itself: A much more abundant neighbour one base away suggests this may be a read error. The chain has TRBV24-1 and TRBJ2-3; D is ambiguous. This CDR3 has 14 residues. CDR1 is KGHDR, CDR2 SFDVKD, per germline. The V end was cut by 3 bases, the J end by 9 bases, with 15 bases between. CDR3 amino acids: CATSDTASQETQYF. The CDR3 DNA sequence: TGTGCCACCAGTGATACGGCGTCACAAGAAACGCAGTATTTT.

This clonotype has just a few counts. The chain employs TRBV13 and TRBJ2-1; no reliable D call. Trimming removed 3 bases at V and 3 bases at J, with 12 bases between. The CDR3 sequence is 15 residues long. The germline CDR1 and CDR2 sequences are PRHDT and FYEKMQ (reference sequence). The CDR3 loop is CASSFGRLYYNEQFF. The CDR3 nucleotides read TGTGCCAGCAGCTTCGGACGGCTGTACTACAATGAGCAGTTCTTC.

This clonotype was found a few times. In nucleotides, the CDR3 is TGTGCCAGCAGTCGACCGGGACACCTATATGGCTACACCTTC. Translating it yields CASSRPGHLYGYTF. V and J are TRBV7-9 and TRBJ1-2, with D maybe TRBD1 (6 bases). This CDR3 is 14 amino acids long. V gave up 6 bases and J gave up 5 bases, with 16 bases separating them. Germline V gene lookup returns CDR1 SEHNR and CDR2 FQNEAQ (reference sequence).

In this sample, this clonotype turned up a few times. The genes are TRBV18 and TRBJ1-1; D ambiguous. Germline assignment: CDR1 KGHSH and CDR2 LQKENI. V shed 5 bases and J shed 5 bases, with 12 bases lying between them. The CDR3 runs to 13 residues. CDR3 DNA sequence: TGTGCCAGCTCAAATGCGGGCTGGACTGAAGCTTTCTTT. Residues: CASSNAGWTEAFF. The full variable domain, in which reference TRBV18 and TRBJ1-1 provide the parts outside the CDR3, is NAGVMQNPRHLVRRRGQEARLRCSPMKGHSHVYWYRQLPEEGLKFMVYLQKENIIDESGMPKERFSAEFPKEGPSILRIQQVVRGDSAAYFCASSNAGWTEAFFGQGTRLTVV.

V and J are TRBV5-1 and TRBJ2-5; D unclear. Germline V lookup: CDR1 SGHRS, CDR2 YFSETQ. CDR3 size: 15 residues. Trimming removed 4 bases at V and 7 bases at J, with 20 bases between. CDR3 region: CASSQTLVPGGTQYF. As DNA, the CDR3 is TGCGCCAGCAGCCAGACGTTGGTACCGGGCGGGACCCAGTACTTC.